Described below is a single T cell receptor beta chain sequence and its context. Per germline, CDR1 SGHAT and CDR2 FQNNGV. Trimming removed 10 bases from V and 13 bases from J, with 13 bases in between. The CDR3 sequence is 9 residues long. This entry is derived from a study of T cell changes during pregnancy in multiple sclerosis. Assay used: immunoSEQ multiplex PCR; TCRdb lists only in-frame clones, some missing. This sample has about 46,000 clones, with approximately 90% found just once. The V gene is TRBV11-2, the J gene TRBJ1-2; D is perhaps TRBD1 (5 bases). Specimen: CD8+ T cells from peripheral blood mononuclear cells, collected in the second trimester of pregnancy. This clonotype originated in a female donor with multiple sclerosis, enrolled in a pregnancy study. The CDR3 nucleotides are TGTGCCACCCGCCAGGGAGGCACCTTC. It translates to CATRQGGTF.